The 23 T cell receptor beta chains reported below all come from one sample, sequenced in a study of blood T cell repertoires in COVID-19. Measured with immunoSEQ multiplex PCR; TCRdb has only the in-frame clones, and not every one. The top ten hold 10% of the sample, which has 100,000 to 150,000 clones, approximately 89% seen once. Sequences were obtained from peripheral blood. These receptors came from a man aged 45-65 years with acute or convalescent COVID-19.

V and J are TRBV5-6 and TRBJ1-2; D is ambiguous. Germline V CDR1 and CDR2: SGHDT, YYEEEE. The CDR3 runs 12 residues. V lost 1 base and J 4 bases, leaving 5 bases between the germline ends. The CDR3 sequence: CASSLRVYGYTF. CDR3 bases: TGTGCCAGCAGCTTGAGAGTCTATGGCTACACCTTC.

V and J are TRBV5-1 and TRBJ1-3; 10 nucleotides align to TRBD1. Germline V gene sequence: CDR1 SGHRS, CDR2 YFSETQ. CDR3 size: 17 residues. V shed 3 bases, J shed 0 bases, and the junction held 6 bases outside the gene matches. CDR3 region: CASSSQGQGNSGNTIYF. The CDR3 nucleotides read TGCGCCAGCAGCTCTCAGGGACAGGGGAACTCTGGAAACACCATATATTTT.

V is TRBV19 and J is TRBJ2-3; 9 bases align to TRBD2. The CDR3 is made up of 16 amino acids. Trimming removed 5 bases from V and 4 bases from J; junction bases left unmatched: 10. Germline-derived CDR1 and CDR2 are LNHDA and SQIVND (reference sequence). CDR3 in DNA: TGTGCCAGTAGTCCCCAGGGGCGGGGGGGCTCAGATACGCAGTATTTT. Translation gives CASSPQGRGGSDTQYF.

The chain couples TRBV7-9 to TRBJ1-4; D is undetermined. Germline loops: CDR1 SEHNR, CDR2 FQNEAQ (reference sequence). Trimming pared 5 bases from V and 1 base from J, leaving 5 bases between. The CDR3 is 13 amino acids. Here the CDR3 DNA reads TGTGCCAGCAGCCCGCGAACTAATGAAAAACTGTTTTTT. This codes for CASSPRTNEKLFF.

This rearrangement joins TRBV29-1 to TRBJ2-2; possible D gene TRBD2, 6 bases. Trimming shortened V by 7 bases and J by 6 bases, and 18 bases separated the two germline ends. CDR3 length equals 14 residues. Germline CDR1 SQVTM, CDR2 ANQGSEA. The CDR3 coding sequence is TGCAGCGCCTCCGGCGGGGCGACGTCCGGGGAGCTGTTTTTT. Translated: CSASGGATSGELFF.

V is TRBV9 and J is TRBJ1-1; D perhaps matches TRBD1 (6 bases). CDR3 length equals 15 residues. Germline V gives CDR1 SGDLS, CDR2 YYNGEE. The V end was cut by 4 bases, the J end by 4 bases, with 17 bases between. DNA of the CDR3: TGTGCCAGCAGCCGCAATACAGGGAGGGTCACTGAAGCTTTCTTT. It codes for CASSRNTGRVTEAFF.

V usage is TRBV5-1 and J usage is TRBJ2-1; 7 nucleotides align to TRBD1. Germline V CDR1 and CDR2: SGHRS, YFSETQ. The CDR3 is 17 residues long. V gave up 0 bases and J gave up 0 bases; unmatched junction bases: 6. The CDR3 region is CASSLAGTESSYNEQFF. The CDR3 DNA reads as TGCGCCAGCAGCTTGGCTGGGACAGAGAGCTCCTACAATGAGCAGTTCTTC.

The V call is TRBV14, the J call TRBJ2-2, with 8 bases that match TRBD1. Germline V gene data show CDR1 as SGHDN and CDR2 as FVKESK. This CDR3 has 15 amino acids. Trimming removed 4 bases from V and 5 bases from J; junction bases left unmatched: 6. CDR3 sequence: CASSLRQGRTGELFF. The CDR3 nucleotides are TGTGCCAGCAGCCTTCGACAGGGGCGGACCGGGGAGCTGTTTTTT.

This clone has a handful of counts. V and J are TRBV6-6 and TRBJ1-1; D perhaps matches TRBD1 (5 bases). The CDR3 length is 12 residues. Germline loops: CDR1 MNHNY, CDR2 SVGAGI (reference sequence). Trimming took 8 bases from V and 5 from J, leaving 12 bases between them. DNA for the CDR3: TGTGCCAGCCAGGGTGGCTGGACTGAAGCTTTCTTT. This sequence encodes CASQGGWTEAFF.

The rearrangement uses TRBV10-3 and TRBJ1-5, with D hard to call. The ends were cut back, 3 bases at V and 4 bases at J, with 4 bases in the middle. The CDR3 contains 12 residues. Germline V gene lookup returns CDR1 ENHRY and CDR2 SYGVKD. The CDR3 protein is CAISDRNQPQHF. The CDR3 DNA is TGTGCCATCAGTGACAGGAATCAGCCCCAGCATTTT.

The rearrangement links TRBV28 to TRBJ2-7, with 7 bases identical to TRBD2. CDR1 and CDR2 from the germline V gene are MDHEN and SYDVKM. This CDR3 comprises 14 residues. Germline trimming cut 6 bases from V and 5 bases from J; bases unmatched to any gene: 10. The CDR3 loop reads CASSPGGGKNEQYF. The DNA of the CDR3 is TGTGCCAGCAGCCCTGGGGGGGGAAAGAACGAGCAGTACTTC.

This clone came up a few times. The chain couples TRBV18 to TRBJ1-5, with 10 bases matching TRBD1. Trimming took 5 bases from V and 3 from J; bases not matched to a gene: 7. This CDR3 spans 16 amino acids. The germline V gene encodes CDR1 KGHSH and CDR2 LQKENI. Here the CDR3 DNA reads TGTGCCAGCTCAAACCGGGACAGGGGTTTCAATCAGCCCCAGCATTTT. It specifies CASSNRDRGFNQPQHF.

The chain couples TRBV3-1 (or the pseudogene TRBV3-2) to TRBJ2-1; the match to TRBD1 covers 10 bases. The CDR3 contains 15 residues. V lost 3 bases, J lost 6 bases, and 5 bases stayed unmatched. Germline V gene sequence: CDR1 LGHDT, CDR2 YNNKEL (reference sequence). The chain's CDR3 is CASSHWDRGGNEQFF. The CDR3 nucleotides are TGTGCCAGCAGCCACTGGGACAGGGGTGGCAATGAGCAGTTCTTC.

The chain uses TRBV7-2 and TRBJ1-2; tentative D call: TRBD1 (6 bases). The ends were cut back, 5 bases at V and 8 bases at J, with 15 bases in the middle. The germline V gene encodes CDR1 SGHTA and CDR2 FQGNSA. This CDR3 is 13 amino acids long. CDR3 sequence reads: CASSPDRLKGYTF. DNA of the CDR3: TGTGCCAGCAGCCCCGACAGGCTGAAGGGCTACACCTTC.

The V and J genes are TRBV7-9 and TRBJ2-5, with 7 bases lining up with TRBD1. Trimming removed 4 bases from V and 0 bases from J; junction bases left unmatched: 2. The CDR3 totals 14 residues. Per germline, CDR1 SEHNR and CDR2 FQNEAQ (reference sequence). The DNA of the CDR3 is TGTGCCAGCAGCTCGACAGGGTACCAAGAGACCCAGTACTTC. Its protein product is CASSSTGYQETQYF.

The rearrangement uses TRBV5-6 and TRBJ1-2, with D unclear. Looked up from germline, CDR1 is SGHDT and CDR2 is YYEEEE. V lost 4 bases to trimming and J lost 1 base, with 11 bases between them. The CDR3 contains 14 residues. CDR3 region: CASSPQRSNYGYTF. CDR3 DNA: TGTGCCAGCAGCCCCCAGCGCAGTAACTATGGCTACACCTTC.

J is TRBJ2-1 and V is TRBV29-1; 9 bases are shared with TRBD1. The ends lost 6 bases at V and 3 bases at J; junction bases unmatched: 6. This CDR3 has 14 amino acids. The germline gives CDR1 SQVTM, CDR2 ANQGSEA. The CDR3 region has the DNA TGCAGCGTCGCTACGGGACAGGGCTACAATGAGCAGTTCTTC. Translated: CSVATGQGYNEQFF.

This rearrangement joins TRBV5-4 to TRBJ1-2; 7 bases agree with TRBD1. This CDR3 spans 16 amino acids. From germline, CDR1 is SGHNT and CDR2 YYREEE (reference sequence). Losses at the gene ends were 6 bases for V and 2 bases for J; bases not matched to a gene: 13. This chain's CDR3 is CASTEETGTYNYGYTF. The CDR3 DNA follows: TGTGCCAGCACGGAGGAGACAGGGACGTACAACTATGGCTACACCTTC. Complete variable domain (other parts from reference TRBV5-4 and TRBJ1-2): ETGVTQSPTHLIKTRGQQVTLRCSSQSGHNTVSWYQQALGQGPQFIFQYYREEENGRGNFPPRFSGLQFPNYSSELNVNALELDDSALYLCASTEETGTYNYGYTFGSGTRLTVV.

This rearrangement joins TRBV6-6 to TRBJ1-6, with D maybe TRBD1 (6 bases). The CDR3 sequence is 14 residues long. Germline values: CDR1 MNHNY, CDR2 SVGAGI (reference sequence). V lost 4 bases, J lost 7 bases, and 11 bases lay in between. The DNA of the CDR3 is TGTGCCAGCAGTTTACAGGGTGTCAATTCACCCCTCCACTTT. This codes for CASSLQGVNSPLHF.

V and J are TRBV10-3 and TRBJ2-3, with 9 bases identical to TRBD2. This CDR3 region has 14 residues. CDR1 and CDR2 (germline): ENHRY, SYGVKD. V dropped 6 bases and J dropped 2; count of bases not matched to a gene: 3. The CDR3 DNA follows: TGTGCCATCAGGAGACTAGCGGACACAGATACGCAGTATTTT. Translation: CAIRRLADTDTQYF.

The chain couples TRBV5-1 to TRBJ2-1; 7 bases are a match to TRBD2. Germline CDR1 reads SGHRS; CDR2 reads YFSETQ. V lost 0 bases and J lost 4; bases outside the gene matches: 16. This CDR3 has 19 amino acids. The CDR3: CASSLVASGWGVEYNEQFF. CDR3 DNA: TGCGCCAGCAGCTTGGTGGCTAGCGGATGGGGAGTCGAGTACAATGAGCAGTTCTTC.

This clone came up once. The CDR3 region has the DNA TGTGCCAGCAGTTTCACAGGGGAATGGTGGAACGAGCAGTACTTC. Its translation: CASSFTGEWWNEQYF. The chain employs TRBV6-2 or TRBV6-3 and TRBJ2-7, with TRBD1 matching over 7 bases. The CDR3 has 15 residues. CDR1 is MNHEY, CDR2 SVGEGT, per germline. V was pared by 4 bases and J by 5 bases, with 11 bases of the junction left unmatched.

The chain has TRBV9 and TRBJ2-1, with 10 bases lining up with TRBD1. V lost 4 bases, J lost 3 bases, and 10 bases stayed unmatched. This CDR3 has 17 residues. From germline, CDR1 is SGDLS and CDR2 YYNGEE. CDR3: CASSPPVGQGHYNEQFF. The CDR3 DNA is TGTGCCAGCAGCCCTCCTGTGGGACAGGGGCACTACAATGAGCAGTTCTTC.